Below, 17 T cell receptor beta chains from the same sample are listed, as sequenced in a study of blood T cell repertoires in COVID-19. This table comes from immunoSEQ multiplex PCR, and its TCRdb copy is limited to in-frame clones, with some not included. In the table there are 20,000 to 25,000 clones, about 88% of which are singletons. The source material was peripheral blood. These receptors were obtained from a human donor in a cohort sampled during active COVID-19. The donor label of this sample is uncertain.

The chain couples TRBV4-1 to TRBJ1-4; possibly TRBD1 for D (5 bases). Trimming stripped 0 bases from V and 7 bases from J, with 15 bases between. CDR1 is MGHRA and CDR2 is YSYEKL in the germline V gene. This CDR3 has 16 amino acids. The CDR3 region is CASSQDRAGWVEKLFF. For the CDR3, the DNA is TGCGCCAGCAGCCAAGATCGGGCAGGGTGGGTTGAAAAACTGTTTTTT.

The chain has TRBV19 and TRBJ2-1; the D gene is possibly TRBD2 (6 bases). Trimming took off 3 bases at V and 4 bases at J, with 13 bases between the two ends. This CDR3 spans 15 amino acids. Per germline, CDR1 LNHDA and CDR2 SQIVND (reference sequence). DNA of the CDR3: TGTGCCAGTAGTATTGACGCTAGCGTGTACAATGAGCAGTTCTTC. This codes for CASSIDASVYNEQFF.

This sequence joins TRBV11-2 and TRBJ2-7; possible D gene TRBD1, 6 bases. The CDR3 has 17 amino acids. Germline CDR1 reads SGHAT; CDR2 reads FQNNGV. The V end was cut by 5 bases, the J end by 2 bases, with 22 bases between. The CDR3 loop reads CASSQTPGTRVTYEQYF. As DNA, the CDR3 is TGTGCCAGCAGCCAAACTCCCGGGACACGGGTGACCTACGAGCAGTACTTC.

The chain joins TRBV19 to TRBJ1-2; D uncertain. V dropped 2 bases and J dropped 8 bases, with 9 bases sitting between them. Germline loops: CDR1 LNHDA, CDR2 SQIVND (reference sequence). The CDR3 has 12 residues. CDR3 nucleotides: TGTGCCAGTAGTATAAGGAGTGAGGGCTACACCTTC. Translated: CASSIRSEGYTF.

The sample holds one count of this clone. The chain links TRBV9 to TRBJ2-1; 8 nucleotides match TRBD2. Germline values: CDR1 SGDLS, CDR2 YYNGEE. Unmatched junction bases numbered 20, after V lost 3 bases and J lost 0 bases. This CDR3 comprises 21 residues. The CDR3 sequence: CASSANPMNRRGGGSYNEQFF. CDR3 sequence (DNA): TGTGCCAGCAGCGCCAATCCGATGAACCGCCGGGGGGGAGGCTCCTACAATGAGCAGTTCTTC.

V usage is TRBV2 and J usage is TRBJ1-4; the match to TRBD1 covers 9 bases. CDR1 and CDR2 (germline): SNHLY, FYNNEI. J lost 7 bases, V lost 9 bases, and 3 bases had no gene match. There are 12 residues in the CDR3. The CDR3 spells CASGQGREKLFF. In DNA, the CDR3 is TGTGCCAGTGGACAGGGGCGTGAAAAACTGTTTTTT.

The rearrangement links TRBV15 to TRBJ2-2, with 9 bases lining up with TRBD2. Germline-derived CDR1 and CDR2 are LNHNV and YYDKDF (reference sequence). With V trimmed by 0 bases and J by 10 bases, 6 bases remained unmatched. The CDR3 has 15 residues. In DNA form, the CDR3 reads TGTGCCACCAGCAGAGACCCCGGGACTAGCCAGGAGCTGTTTTTT. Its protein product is CATSRDPGTSQELFF.

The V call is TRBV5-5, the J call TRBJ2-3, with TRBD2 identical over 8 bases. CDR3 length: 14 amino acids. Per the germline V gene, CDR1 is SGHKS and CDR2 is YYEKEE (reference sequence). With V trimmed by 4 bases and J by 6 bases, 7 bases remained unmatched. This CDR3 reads CASSRTSTVDTQYF. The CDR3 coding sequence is TGTGCCAGCAGCCGGACTAGCACCGTCGATACGCAGTATTTT. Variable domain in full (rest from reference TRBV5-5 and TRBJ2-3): DAGVTQSPTHLIKTRGQQVTLRCSPISGHKSVSWYQQVLGQGPQFIFQYYEKEERGRGNFPDRFSARQFPNYSSELNVNALLLGDSALYLCASSRTSTVDTQYFGPGTRLTVL.

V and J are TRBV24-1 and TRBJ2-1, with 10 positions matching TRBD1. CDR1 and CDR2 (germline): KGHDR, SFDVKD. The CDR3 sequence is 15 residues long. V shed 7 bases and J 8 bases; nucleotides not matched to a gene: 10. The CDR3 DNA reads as TGTGCCACCAGCTCCCGGGACAGGGGCCTCCATGAGCAGTTCTTC. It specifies CATSSRDRGLHEQFF.

Here the CDR3 DNA reads TGTGCCAGCAGTTTTACCTACGGTCAGCCCCAGCATTTT. As protein: CASSFTYGQPQHF. This chain connects TRBV27 to TRBJ1-5; D gene uncertain. CDR1 MNHEY and CDR2 SMNVEV come from the germline V gene (reference sequence). This CDR3 has 13 amino acids. V dropped 3 bases and J dropped 6 bases, with 9 bases sitting between them.

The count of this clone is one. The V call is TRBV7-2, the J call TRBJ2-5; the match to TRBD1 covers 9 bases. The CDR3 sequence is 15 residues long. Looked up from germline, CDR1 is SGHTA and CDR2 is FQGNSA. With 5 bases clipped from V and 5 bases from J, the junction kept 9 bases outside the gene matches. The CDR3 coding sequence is TGTGCCAGCAGCGACCACGACAGGGGGAGTGAGACCCAGTACTTC. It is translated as CASSDHDRGSETQYF.

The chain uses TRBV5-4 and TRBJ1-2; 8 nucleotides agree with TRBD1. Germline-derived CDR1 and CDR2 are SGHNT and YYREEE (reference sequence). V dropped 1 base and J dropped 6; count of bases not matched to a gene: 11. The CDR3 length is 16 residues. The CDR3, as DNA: TGTGCCAGCAGCTTGAGACAGGGGCTAGCGTCGGATGGCTACACCTTC. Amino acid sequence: CASSLRQGLASDGYTF.

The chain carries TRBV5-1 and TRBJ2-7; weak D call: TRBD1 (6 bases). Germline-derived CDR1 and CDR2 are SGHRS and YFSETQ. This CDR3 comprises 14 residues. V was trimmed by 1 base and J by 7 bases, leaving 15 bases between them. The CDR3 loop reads CASSLFRGSGEQYF. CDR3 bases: TGCGCCAGCAGCTTGTTCAGGGGTTCGGGAGAGCAGTACTTC.

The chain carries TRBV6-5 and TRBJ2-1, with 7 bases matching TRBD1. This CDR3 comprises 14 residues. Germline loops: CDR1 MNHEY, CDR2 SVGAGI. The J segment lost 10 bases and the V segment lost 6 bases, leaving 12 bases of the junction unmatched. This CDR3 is CASSRDSGPREQFF. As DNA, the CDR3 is TGTGCCAGCAGCCGGGACAGTGGCCCCCGAGAGCAGTTCTTC.

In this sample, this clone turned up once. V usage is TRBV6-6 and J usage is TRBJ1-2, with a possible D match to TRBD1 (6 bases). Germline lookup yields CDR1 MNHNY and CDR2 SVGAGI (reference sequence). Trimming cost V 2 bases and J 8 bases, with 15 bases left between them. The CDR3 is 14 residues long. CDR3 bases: TGTGCCAGCAGTTACCGGCAGGGGCGGCTCGGCTACACCTTC. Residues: CASSYRQGRLGYTF.

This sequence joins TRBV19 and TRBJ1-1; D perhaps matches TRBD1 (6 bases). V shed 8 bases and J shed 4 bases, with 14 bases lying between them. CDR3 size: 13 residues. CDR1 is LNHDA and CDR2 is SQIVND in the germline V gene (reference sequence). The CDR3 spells CASAGTIGTEAFF. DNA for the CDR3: TGTGCCAGTGCCGGGACAATAGGCACTGAAGCTTTCTTT.

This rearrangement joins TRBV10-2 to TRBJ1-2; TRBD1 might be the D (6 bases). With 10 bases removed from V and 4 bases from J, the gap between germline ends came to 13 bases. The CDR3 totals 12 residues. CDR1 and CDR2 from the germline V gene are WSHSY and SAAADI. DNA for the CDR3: TGCGCCACCCTAACGGACAGCTATGGCTACACCTTC. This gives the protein CATLTDSYGYTF.